The rows below give T cell receptor beta chains drawn from one sample of a study of CD8+ T cells in alopecia areata. Produced via immunoSEQ multiplex PCR; TCRdb's table is partial and in-frame only. The data hold about 210,000 clones, with 50% to 70% observed a single time. This sample comprised CD4+ T cells sorted from blood, obtained at week 4, from a patient treated with tofacitinib. Receptor source: a human donor with alopecia areata. CDR3s include the opening cysteine and the closing phenylalanine or tryptophan. D genes are given only for firm matches. A clone size is listed for some rows: how often the clone was seen (once, few, many), or a class if it is expanded.

clone_size | d_call | j_call | v_call | cdr3_nt | cdr3_aa
few | - | TRBJ2-3 | TRBV5-1 | TGCGCCAGCAGCGTTGGGGCGAATTCGGATACGCAGTATTTT | CASSVGANSDTQYF
- | TRBD1 | TRBJ2-1 | TRBV7-9 | TGTGCCAGCAGCCCCCCACAGGGGGCGGTTGAGCAGTTCTTC | CASSPPQGAVEQFF
- | TRBD1 | TRBJ2-5 | TRBV5-1 | TGCGCCAGCAGCTACGTGCCGACAGGGGCCGAGACCCAGTACTTC | CASSYVPTGAETQYF
- | - | TRBJ1-1 | TRBV23-1 | TGCGCCAGCAGTCAATCTGGCGAAAAGATGAACACTGAAGCTTTCTTT | CASSQSGEKMNTEAFF
few | TRBD1 | TRBJ1-6 | TRBV28 | TGTGCCAGCAGTTTATTAGGACAGGGAAGCAATTCACCCCTCCACTTT | CASSLLGQGSNSPLHF
few | TRBD1 | TRBJ2-7 | TRBV14 | TGTGCCAGCAGCGAACATTCCGGGACAGGGTACGAGCAGTACTTC | CASSEHSGTGYEQYF
few | - | TRBJ1-1 | TRBV9 | TGTGCCAGCAGCGTTTCCGCAGGTGGTGGGGACACTGAAGCTTTCTTT | CASSVSAGGGDTEAFF
- | TRBD1 | TRBJ1-2 | TRBV29-1 | TGCAGCGTTGAAGTGGGGACAGGAAACTATGGCTACACCTTC | CSVEVGTGNYGYTF
- | - | TRBJ2-3 | TRBV5-1 | TGCGCCACCAGGCGAGAGATTCCCACAGATACGCAGTATTTT | CATRREIPTDTQYF
- | - | TRBJ1-2 | TRBV30 | TGTGCCTGTTGGGGAGACTATGGCTACACCTTC | CACWGDYGYTF
- | - | TRBJ2-6 | TRBV6-5 | TGTGCCAGCAGTTACCTGGCAGAACCTGGGGCCAACGTCCTGACTTTC | CASSYLAEPGANVLTF
many | - | TRBJ2-6 | TRBV18 | TGTGCCAGCTCAGTGTCTGGGGCCAACGTCCTGACTTTC | CASSVSGANVLTF
few | - | TRBJ2-7 | TRBV19 | TGTGCCAGTAGCGACGGAGGGTACTACGAGCAGTACTTC | CASSDGGYYEQYF
- | - | TRBJ1-1 | TRBV29-1 | TGCAGCGTTCATGGGCCCGATTTAAGGGCTGAAGCTTTCTTT | CSVHGPDLRAEAFF
- | - | TRBJ1-1 | TRBV12-5 | TGTGCTAGTGGTTTGGTTGTCGGGACAAGTAACACTGAAGCTTTCTTT | CASGLVVGTSNTEAFF
- | TRBD2 | TRBJ2-3 | TRBV29-1 | TGCAGCGTTGATGCGGGGGGGCCCGCGCAGTATTTT | CSVDAGGPAQYF
- | TRBD2 | TRBJ2-3 | TRBV9 | TGTGCCAGCAGCGTAGAACTAGCGGGGGGCACAGATACGCAGTATTTT | CASSVELAGGTDTQYF
- | - | TRBJ1-1 | TRBV4-1 | TGCGCCAGCAGCCTCCAGGGAGGCCCCGGCCGCGGGGGGACTGAAGCTTTCTTT | CASSLQGGPGRGGTEAFF
- | - | TRBJ2-7 | TRBV7-2 | TGTGCCAGCAGCTTGCGGCAGGGGTCCTACGAGCAGTACTTC | CASSLRQGSYEQYF
- | - | TRBJ1-2 | TRBV9 | TGTGCCAGCAGCGTAGGGAGGCAGGAAATAACCTTC | CASSVGRQEITF
few | - | TRBJ2-7 | TRBV29-1 | TGCAGCGTTCCCTCCGGGTCCTCGGAGTACGAGCAGTACTTC | CSVPSGSSEYEQYF
- | - | TRBJ2-6 | TRBV5-4 | TGTGCCAGCAGTCGGGGGGCCTCTGGGGCCAACGTCCTGACTTTC | CASSRGASGANVLTF
- | - | TRBJ1-1 | TRBV29-1 | TGCAGCGTTGTTACGTACACTGAAGCTTTCTTT | CSVVTYTEAFF
- | TRBD1 | TRBJ2-2 | TRBV7-3 | TGTGCCAGCAGCGCCGGACAGGGCGCCGGGGAGCTGTTTTTT | CASSAGQGAGELFF
- | - | TRBJ1-5 | TRBV14 | TGTGCCAGCAGCCAAGATCAGAACAGCGTCAATCAGCCCCAGCATTTT | CASSQDQNSVNQPQHF
- | - | TRBJ2-1 | TRBV7-2 | TGTGCCAGCAGCTTTAGGCGGGCCTTGGGGAATGAGCAGTTCTTC | CASSFRRALGNEQFF
- | TRBD1 | TRBJ1-2 | TRBV6-6 | TGTGCCAGCAGTTCAACAGGGGGAAATGGCTACACCTTC | CASSSTGGNGYTF
- | TRBD2 | TRBJ2-6 | TRBV4-3 | TGCGCCAGCAGCCAGGGGGGGGAATCTGGGGCCAACGTCCTGACTTTC | CASSQGGESGANVLTF
few | - | TRBJ2-4 | TRBV11-2 | TGTGCCAGCAGTCCTACAGTAGCCAAAAACATTCAGTACTTC | CASSPTVAKNIQYF
few | - | TRBJ1-3 | TRBV30 | TGTGCCTGGAGTGAGCTCTTACGAAGAAACACCATATATTTT | CAWSELLRRNTIYF
once | TRBD2 | TRBJ2-7 | TRBV4-3 | TGCGCCAGCAGCCAAGGGGGGAGGGCCGCCTACGAGCAGTACTTC | CASSQGGRAAYEQYF
- | - | TRBJ1-2 | TRBV4-3 | TGCGCCAGCAGCCAAAAGGCCACGAGTGGCTACACCTTC | CASSQKATSGYTF
- | - | TRBJ1-2 | TRBV29-1 | TGCAGCGTTGACTCTGGAACCAACTATGGCTACACCTTC | CSVDSGTNYGYTF
- | - | TRBJ1-2 | TRBV6-6 | TGTGCCAGCAGTTGGGACAAAGGCTATGGCTACACCTTC | CASSWDKGYGYTF
few | - | TRBJ2-7 | TRBV7-2 | TGTGCCAGCAGCCCGACTTCGGCTGGCCGCGAGCAGTACTTC | CASSPTSAGREQYF
- | TRBD1 | TRBJ1-5 | TRBV7-2 | TGTGCCAGCAGCCTAACGACAGGGGATAGTCAGCCCCAGCATTTT | CASSLTTGDSQPQHF
few | - | TRBJ2-4 | TRBV23-1 | TGCGCCAGCAGTCAATTCTGGGTAGAGGAAAACATTCAGTACTTC | CASSQFWVEENIQYF
- | - | TRBJ2-3 | TRBV30 | TGTGCCTGGAGTCGTAGCGGTGCAGATACGCAGTATTTT | CAWSRSGADTQYF
- | - | TRBJ2-6 | TRBV30 | TGTGCCTGGAGGGCCCTAGGGGCCTTCGGGGCCAACGTCCTGACTTTC | CAWRALGAFGANVLTF
- | TRBD1 | TRBJ2-5 | TRBV29-1 | TGCAGCGCCCCAGGGATGGGACAGGGAGAGACCCAGTACTTC | CSAPGMGQGETQYF
few | - | TRBJ2-1 | TRBV7-2 | TGTGCCAGCAGCGTGGACATCCGAACGTTCAATGAGCAGTTCTTC | CASSVDIRTFNEQFF
- | TRBD1 | TRBJ2-1 | TRBV6-5 | TGTGCCAGCAGTCCGGACAGGGGAAGAGCCAATGAGCAGTTCTTC | CASSPDRGRANEQFF
- | - | TRBJ2-5 | TRBV23-1 | TGCGCCAGCAGCCGAACAGACCAAGAGACCCAGTACTTC | CASSRTDQETQYF
once | - | TRBJ2-1 | TRBV4-1 | TGCGCCAGCAGCCAAGTTAGGCGCAATGAGCAGTTCTTC | CASSQVRRNEQFF
- | - | TRBJ2-3 | TRBV29-1 | TGCAGCGTTGAACCCGACACAGATACGCAGTATTTT | CSVEPDTDTQYF
few | - | TRBJ1-1 | TRBV7-3 | TGTGCCAGCAGCTTAATAGGAAACACTGAAGCTTTCTTT | CASSLIGNTEAFF
- | TRBD1 | TRBJ2-7 | TRBV19 | TGTGCCAGTAATTTGGGACAGGGGGTGGACGAGCAGTACTTC | CASNLGQGVDEQYF
- | - | TRBJ1-4 | TRBV19 | TGTGCCAGTACCCTAATCGCGGGGGTTAATGAAAAACTGTTTTTT | CASTLIAGVNEKLFF
- | - | TRBJ2-4 | TRBV13 | TGTGCCAGCAGCCCAGGAGGGGCCAAAAACATTCAGTACTTC | CASSPGGAKNIQYF
- | TRBD1 | TRBJ2-7 | TRBV7-2 | TGTGCCAGCAGCTCGACAGGGTACGAGCAGTACTTC | CASSSTGYEQYF
- | - | TRBJ1-1 | TRBV29-1 | TGCAGCGTTGACGCGGGAAACATGAACACTGAAGCTTTCTTT | CSVDAGNMNTEAFF
few | TRBD2 | TRBJ2-1 | TRBV5-1 | TGCGCCAGCAGCGCGACTAGCGCAACCTACAATGAGCAGTTCTTC | CASSATSATYNEQFF
few | TRBD1 | TRBJ2-7 | TRBV15 | TGTGCCACCGGGACAGGGAAATACGAGCAGTACTTC | CATGTGKYEQYF
- | - | TRBJ2-2 | TRBV19 | TGTGCCAGTAGTATATCGGTCGGGGAGCTGTTTTTT | CASSISVGELFF
many | - | TRBJ1-6 | TRBV7-2 | TGTGCCAGCAGTTACCTTAACGGAAATAATTCACCCCTCCACTTT | CASSYLNGNNSPLHF